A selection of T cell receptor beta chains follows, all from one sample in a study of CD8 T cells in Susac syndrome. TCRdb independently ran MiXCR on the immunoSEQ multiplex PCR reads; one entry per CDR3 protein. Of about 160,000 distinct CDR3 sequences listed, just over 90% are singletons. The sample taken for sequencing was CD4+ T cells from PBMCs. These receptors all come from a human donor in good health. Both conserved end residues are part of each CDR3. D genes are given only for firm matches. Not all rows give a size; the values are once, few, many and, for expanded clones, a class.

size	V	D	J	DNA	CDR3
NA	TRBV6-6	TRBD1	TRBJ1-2	TGTGCCAGCAGTACCGGACAGGCCTATTCTAACTATGGCTACACCTTC	CASSTGQAYSNYGYTF
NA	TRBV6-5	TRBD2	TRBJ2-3	TGTGCCAGCAGTTACCGGACTAGGGATACGCAGTATTTT	CASSYRTRDTQYF
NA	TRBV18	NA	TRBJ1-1	TGTGCCAGCTCACCACCGAACAGGCCCTTGAACACTGAAGCTTTCTTT	CASSPPNRPLNTEAFF
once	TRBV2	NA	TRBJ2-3	TGTGCCAGCAGTGTGGGGGGCACAGATACGCAGTATTTT	CASSVGGTDTQYF
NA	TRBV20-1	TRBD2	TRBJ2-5	TGCAGTGCTAGAAGGACTAGCGGACAAGAGACCCAGTACTTC	CSARRTSGQETQYF
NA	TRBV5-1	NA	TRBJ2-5	TGCGCCAGCAGCTTGAGCGGCGGAACAAGAGAGACCCAGTACTTC	CASSLSGGTRETQYF
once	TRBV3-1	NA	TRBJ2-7	TGTGCCAGCAGCATCAGTCGTGCGGACTACGAGCAGTACTTC	CASSISRADYEQYF
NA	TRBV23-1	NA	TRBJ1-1	TGCGCCAGCAGTCAATCGAACAGACAAATGAACACTGAAGCTTTCTTT	CASSQSNRQMNTEAFF
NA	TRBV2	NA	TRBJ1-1	TGTGCCAGCAGCTTTATGAACACTGAAGCTTTCTTT	CASSFMNTEAFF
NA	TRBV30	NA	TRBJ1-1	TGTGCCTGGAGTCGCTTTGGCGGCACTGAAGCTTTCTTT	CAWSRFGGTEAFF
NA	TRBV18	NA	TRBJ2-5	TGTGCCAGCTCACCACTTGACTCCCTGGGGGGCCCGTCCGGTGAGACCCAGTACTTC	CASSPLDSLGGPSGETQYF
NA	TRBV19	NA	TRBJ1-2	TGTGCCAGTAGCGCGGATCGTGGCTACACCTTC	CASSADRGYTF
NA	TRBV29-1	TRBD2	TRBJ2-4	TGCAGCGTCCTTGAGGGCGGGGGGCTCCTAGCCAAAAACATTCAGTACTTC	CSVLEGGGLLAKNIQYF
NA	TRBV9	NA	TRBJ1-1	TGTGCCAGCAGCGTAGGTGGGGGAGGGACTGAAGCTTTCTTT	CASSVGGGGTEAFF
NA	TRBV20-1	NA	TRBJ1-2	TGCAGTGCTCCTCACCCGACAGCGTTCTATGGCTACACCTTC	CSAPHPTAFYGYTF
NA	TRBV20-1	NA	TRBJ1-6	TGCAGTGCTCGGACCCCCGGGTCCTATAATTCACCCCTCCACTTT	CSARTPGSYNSPLHF
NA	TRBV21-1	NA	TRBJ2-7	TGTGCCAGTCGAGAGGAGGACAGGGCCTCCTACGAGCAGTACTTC	CASREEDRASYEQYF
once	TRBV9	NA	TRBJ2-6	TGTGCCAGCAGCACTCGCGGAACTGGGGCCAACGTCCTGACTTTC	CASSTRGTGANVLTF
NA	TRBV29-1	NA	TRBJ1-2	TGCAGCGTTGAAGCGGGGACTAGGATCTATGGCTACACCTTC	CSVEAGTRIYGYTF
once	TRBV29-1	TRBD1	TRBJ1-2	TGCAGCGCCCAGGGGGTCGCTAACTATGGCTACACCTTC	CSAQGVANYGYTF
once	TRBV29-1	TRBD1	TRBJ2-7	TGCAGCGCCACTGGACAGGGGGCCGACGAGCAGTACTTC	CSATGQGADEQYF
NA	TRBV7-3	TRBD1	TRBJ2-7	TGTGCCAGCAGCTTGGGACAGGGGGCTGCCTACGAGCAGTACTTC	CASSLGQGAAYEQYF
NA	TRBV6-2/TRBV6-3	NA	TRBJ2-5	TGTGCCAGCAGTTACGGGGGGGCGAACCAAGAGACCCAGTACTTC	CASSYGGANQETQYF
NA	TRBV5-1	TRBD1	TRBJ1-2	TGCGCCAGCAGCCCGAGACAGGGGGCGCAGGTCTATGGCTACACCTTC	CASSPRQGAQVYGYTF
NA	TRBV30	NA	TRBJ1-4	TGTGCCTGGAATATGGACCGGCTTGAAAAACTGTTTTTT	CAWNMDRLEKLFF
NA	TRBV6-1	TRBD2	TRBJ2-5	TGTGCCACTCCCGTCGGGGGGAGTCAAGAGACCCAGTACTTC	CATPVGGSQETQYF
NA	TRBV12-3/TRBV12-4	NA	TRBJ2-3	TGTGCCAGCAGTAGACAACCGAGGGATACGCAGTATTTT	CASSRQPRDTQYF
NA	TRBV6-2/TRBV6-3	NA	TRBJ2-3	TGTGCCAGCATCTCACCGGGACTGGATACGCAGTATTTT	CASISPGLDTQYF
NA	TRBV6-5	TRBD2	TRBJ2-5	TGTGCCAGCAGTTACGGCGGGGGGGTGATAGAGACCCAGTACTTC	CASSYGGGVIETQYF
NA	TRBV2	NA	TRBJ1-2	TGTGCCAGCAGTATAACGGACGGTGACTATGGCTACACCTTC	CASSITDGDYGYTF
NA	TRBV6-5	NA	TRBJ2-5	TGTGCCAGCAGTTATCTAGCTTCACCGGAGACCCAGTACTTC	CASSYLASPETQYF
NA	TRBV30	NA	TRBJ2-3	TGTGCCTGGAGTGCTCCCCCGGCAGGAGCGCAGTATTTT	CAWSAPPAGAQYF
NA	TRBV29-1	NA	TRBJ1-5	TGCAGCGTTGGGTCGGGCAATCAGCCCCAGCATTTT	CSVGSGNQPQHF
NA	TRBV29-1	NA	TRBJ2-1	TGCAGCGTTGAGGGCCAGGAACACTACAATGAGCAGTTCTTC	CSVEGQEHYNEQFF
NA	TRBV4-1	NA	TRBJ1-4	TGCGCCAGCAGCCAAGTACCACCCCGGGCAGTCCGAAATGAAAAACTGTTTTTT	CASSQVPPRAVRNEKLFF
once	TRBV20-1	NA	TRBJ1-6	TGCAGTGCTAGACTCGGACCTACTGAGCGTTCGGCCCTCCACTTT	CSARLGPTERSALHF
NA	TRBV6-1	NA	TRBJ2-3	TGTGCCAGCAGTGGAGCAGGGTCAGGAGATACGCAGTATTTT	CASSGAGSGDTQYF
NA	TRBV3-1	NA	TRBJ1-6	TGTGCCAGCAGCCAGCGAGTCTCCTATAATTCACCCCTCCACTTT	CASSQRVSYNSPLHF
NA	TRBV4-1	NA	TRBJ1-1	TGCGCCAGCAGCCAAGATGGGGAGAACACTGAAGCTTTCTTT	CASSQDGENTEAFF
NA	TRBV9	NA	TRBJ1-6	TGTGCCAGCAGCGTAGAGGCAGACTATAATTCACCCCTCCACTTT	CASSVEADYNSPLHF
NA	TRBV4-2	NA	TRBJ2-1	TGTGCCAGCAGCCTACGGGGGAACCTCTACAATGAGCAGTTCTTC	CASSLRGNLYNEQFF
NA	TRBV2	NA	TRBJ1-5	TGTGCCAGCACTGACGGTCAGCCCCAGCATTTT	CASTDGQPQHF
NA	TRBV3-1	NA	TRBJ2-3	TGTGCCAGCAGCCAAGGACGGGGGAATTCTGATACGCAGTATTTT	CASSQGRGNSDTQYF
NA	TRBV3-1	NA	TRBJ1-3	TGTGCCAGCAGTCCGGGATACTCGGGAAACACCATATATTTT	CASSPGYSGNTIYF
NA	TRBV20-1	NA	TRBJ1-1	TGCAGTGCTACTTTATCCTTAGGGGAAGCTTTCTTT	CSATLSLGEAFF
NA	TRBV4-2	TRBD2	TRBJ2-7	TGTGCCAGCAGCCACTCGGGTCGGGGAGGGGTTGGCTCCTACGAGCAGTACTTC	CASSHSGRGGVGSYEQYF
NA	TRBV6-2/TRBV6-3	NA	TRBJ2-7	TGTGCCAGCAGTTACTCGAACTCGAAGTCCGGAGGGAGCTCCTACGAGCAGTACTTC	CASSYSNSKSGGSSYEQYF
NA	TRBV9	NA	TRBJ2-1	TGTGCCAGCAGCGCCACAGGCGAGGGTTACAATGAGCAGTTCTTC	CASSATGEGYNEQFF
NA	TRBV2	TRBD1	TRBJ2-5	TGTGCCAGCAGTACCAGGACAGGGGGCTTCCAGACCCAGTACTTC	CASSTRTGGFQTQYF
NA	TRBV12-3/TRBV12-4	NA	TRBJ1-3	TGTGCCAGCAGTATCTACCTGAGGAGGTTGGGGTTCTCCCCACCTGGAAACACCATATATTTT	CASSIYLRRLGFSPPGNTIYF
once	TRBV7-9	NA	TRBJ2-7	TGTGCCAGCAGCTCCTCCGGGACGGCGGGCGAGCAGTACTTC	CASSSSGTAGEQYF
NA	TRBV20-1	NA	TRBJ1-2	TGCAGTGCTCGGGGGCCCCGGGCGGATAGCTACACCTTC	CSARGPRADSYTF
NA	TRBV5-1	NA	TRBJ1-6	TGCGCCAGCAGAATTGGATCGGGGGCCCATAATTCACCCCTCCACTTT	CASRIGSGAHNSPLHF
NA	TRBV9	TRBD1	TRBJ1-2	TGTGCCAGCAGCATCGACCTGGGACAGCTGAACTATGGCTACACCTTC	CASSIDLGQLNYGYTF
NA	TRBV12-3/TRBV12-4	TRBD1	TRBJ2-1	TGTGCCAGCAGTCCCGGACAGGGAGGCTACAATGAGCAGTTCTTC	CASSPGQGGYNEQFF
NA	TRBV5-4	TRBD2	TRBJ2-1	TGTGCCAGCAGCCAGAGCGGGGACCCCTACAATGAGCAGTTCTTC	CASSQSGDPYNEQFF
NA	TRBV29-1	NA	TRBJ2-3	TGCAGCGTTGACCCCTCGGGACCCCAGGGTACGCAGTATTTT	CSVDPSGPQGTQYF
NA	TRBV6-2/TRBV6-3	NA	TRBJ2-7	TGTGCCAGCACACGGCCGAGCGGGTACGAGCAGTACTTC	CASTRPSGYEQYF
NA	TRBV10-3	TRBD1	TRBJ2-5	TGTGCCATCAGTGGGCAGGGGGCCCGGGAGACCCAGTACTTC	CAISGQGARETQYF
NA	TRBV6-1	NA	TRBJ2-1	TGTGCCAGCAGTGCGAAGCAAGCGGTCCGCTCCTACAATGAGCAGTTCTTC	CASSAKQAVRSYNEQFF